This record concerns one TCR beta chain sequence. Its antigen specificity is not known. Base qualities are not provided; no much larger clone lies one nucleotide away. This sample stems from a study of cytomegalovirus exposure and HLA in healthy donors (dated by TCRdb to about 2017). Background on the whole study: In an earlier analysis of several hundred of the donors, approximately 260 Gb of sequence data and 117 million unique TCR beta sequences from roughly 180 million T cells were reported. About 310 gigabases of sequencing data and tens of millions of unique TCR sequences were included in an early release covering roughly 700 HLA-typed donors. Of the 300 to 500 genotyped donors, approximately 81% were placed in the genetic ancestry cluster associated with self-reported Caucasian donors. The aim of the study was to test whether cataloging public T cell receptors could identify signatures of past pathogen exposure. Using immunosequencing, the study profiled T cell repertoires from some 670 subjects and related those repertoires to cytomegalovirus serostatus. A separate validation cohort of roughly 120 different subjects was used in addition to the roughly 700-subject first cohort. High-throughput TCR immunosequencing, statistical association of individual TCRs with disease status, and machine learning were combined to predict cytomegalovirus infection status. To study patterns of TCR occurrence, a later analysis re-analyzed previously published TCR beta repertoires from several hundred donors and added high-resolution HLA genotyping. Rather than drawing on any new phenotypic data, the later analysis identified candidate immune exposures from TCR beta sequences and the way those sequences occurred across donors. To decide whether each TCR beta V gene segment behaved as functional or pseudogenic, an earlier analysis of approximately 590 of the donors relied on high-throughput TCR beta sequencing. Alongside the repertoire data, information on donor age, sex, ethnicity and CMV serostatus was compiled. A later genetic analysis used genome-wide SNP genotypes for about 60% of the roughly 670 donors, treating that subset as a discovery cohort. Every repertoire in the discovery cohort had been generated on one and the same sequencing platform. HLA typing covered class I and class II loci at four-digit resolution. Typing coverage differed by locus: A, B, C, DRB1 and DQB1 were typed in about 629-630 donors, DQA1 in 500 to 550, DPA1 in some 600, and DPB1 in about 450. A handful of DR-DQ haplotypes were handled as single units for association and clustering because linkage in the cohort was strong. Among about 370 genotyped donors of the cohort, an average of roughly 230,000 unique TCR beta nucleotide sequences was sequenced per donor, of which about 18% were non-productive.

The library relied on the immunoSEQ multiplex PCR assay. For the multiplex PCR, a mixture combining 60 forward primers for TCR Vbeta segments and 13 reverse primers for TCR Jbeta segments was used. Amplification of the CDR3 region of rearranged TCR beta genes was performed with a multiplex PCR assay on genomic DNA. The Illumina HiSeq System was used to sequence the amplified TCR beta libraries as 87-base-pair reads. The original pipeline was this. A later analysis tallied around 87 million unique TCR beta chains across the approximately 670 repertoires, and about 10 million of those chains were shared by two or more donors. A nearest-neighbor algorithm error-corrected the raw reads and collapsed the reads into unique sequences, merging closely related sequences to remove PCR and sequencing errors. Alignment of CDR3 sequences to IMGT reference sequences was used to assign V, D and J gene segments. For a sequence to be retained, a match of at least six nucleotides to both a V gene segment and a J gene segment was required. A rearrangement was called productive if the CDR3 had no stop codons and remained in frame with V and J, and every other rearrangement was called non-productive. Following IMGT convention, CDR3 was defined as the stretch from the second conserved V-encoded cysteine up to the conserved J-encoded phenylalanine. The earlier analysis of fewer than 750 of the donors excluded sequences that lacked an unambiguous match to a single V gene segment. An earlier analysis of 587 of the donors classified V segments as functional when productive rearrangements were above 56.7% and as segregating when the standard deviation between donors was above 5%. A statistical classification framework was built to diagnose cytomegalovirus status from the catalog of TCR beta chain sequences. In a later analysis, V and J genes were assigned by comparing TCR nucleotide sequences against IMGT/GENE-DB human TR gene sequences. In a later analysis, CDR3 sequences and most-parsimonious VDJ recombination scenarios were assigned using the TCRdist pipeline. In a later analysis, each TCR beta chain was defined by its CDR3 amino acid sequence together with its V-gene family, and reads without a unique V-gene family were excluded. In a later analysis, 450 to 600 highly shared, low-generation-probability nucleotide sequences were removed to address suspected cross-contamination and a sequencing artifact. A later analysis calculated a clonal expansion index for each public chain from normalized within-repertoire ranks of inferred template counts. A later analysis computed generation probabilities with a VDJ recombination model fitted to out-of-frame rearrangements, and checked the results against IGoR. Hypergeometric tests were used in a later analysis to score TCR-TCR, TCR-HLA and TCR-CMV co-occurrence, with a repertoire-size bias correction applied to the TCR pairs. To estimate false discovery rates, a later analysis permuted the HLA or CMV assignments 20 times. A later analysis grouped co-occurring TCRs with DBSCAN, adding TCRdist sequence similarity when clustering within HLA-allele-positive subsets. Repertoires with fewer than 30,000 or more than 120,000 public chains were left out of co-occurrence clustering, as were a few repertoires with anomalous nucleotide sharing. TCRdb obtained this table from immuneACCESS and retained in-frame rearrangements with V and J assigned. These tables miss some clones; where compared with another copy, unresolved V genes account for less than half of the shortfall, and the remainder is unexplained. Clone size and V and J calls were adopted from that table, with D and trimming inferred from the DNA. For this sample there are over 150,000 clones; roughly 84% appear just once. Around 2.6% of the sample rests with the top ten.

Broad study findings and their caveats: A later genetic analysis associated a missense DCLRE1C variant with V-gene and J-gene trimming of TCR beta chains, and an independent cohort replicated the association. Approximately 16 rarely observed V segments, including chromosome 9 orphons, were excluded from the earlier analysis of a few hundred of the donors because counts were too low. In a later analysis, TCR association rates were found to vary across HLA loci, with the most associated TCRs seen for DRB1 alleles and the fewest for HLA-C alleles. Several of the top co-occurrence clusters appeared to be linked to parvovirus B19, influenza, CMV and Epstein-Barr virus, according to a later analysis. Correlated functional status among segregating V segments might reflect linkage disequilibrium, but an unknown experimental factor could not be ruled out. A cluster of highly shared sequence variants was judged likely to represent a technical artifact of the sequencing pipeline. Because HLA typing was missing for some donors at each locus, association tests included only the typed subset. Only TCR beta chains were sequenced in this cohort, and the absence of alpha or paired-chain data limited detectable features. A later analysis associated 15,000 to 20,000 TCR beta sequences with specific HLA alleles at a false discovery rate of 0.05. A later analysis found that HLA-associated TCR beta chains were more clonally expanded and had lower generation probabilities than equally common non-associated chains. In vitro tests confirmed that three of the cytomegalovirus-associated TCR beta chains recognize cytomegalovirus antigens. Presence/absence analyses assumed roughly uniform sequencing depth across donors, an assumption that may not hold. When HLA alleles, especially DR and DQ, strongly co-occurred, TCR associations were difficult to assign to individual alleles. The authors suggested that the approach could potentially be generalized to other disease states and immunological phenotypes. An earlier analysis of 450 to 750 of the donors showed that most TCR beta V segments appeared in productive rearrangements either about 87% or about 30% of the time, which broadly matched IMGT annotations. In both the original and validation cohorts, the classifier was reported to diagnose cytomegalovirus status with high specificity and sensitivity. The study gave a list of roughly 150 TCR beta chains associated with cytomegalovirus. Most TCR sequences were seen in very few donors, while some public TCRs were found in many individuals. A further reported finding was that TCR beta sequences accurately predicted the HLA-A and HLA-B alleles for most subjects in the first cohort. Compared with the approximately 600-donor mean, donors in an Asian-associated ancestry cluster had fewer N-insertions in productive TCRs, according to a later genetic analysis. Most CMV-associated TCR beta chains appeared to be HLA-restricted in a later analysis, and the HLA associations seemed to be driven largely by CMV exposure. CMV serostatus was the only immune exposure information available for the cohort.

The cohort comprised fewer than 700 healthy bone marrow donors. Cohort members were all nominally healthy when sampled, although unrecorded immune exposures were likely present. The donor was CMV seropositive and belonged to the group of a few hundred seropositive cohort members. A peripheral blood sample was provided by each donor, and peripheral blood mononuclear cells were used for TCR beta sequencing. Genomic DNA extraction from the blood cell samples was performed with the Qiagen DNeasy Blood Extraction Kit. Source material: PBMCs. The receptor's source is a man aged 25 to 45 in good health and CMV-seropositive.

The nucleotide sequence is TGCGCCAGCGGTAGGGCTCGGACAGGGCATCAGCCCCAGCATTTT. It is translated as CASGRARTGHQPQHF. This chain joins TRBV10-1 to TRBJ1-5; 8 middle bases align to TRBD1. The CDR3 holds 15 amino acids from the cysteine to the phenylalanine. This entry keeps only the CDR3 DNA: 45 bases, framed from base 1. After removal of 8 bases from V and 5 bases from J, the junction retains 11 bases not matched to a gene. The germline V gene (reference sequence) provides CDR1 WNHNN and CDR2 SYGVQD.